This T cell receptor beta chain appears in the sequencing data of a study of blood T cell repertoires in COVID-19. Study summary: Samples representing acute and convalescent COVID-19 were sourced from the United States, Italy and Spain.

From germline, CDR1 is GTSNPN and CDR2 SVGIG (reference sequence). The CDR3 consists of 15 residues. J lost 0 bases, V lost 3 bases, and 8 bases had no gene match. Under the authors' procedure: Estimated nucleated cell counts came from reference gene primer amplification. Measured with immunoSEQ multiplex PCR; TCRdb has only the in-frame clones, and not every one. V, J and clone size were drawn from that table, and D and trimming were deduced from the DNA. The sample records 100,000 to 150,000 clones, roughly three quarters being singletons. V gene TRBV30 combines with J gene TRBJ2-7, with TRBD2 matching over 7 bases. This clonotype was obtained from a woman aged 65 to 85 with acute or convalescent COVID-19. Sample: peripheral blood. CDR3 loop: CAWRPIAGSSYEQYF. Here the CDR3 DNA reads TGTGCCTGGAGGCCAATAGCGGGTTCCTCCTACGAGCAGTACTTC.